One and the same sample provided the 28 T cell receptor beta chains below, sequenced in a study of T cell clonotyping in hematopoietic cell transplantation. The time point: recipient sample about 28 days before transplant, after cytoreduction. The protocol was immunoSEQ multiplex PCR, while the TCRdb copy is restricted to in-frame clones and leaves out a portion. The sample holds around 25,000 clones, 60% to 80% seen once. The material sequenced was peripheral blood mononuclear cells, taken before stem cell transplant. These receptors were obtained from a man between 45 and 60 years old with myelodysplastic syndrome. Some clones in this sample may be carry-over from other donors' samples.

The chain has TRBV28 and TRBJ2-7; perhaps TRBD1 as D (5 bases). Germline assignment: CDR1 MDHEN and CDR2 SYDVKM. With 4 bases removed from V and 4 bases from J, the gap between germline ends came to 11 bases. CDR3 size: 13 residues. The CDR3 DNA follows: TGTGCCAGCAGTTCACACTCAGGGTACGAGCAGTACTTC. Translating gives CASSSHSGYEQYF.

The chain is built from TRBV11-2 and TRBJ2-7; TRBD2 is a possible D gene (6 bases). CDR3 length: 13 amino acids. Between the trimmed V and J ends, which lost 5 bases and 3 bases, there was a span of 11 bases. CDR1 SGHAT and CDR2 FQNNGV come from the germline V gene. The CDR3 protein is CASSPGRDYEQYF. CDR3 DNA: TGTGCCAGCAGCCCTGGGCGGGACTACGAGCAGTACTTC.

The CDR3 nucleotides are TGTGCCAGCAGCCCGGTGGGACTAGCGGGGGGGGGACTCACAGATACGCAGTATTTT. Its translation is CASSPVGLAGGGLTDTQYF. J is TRBJ2-3 and V is TRBV7-2, with TRBD2 matching over 16 bases. The CDR3 totals 19 residues. Germline CDR1 SGHTA, CDR2 FQGNSA. Trimming removed 5 bases from V and 2 bases from J; junction bases left unmatched: 10.

For the CDR3, the DNA is TGCAGCGTTGCCAGGGACTACCCTGAGACCCAGTACTTC. Translating gives CSVARDYPETQYF. The rearrangement uses TRBV29-1 and TRBJ2-5, with TRBD2 identical over 7 bases. V lost 4 bases and J lost 5; bases outside the gene matches: 7. The CDR3 length is 13 residues. The germline gives CDR1 SQVTM, CDR2 ANQGSEA.

This clone showed up just a few times. The rearrangement joins TRBV15 to TRBJ2-5, with a possible D match to TRBD1 (5 bases). The germline V gene encodes CDR1 LNHNV and CDR2 YYDKDF (reference sequence). The CDR3 covers 15 residues. The V and J ends lost 1 base and 5 bases respectively, with 14 bases between them. Here the CDR3 reads CATSRVQQGWETQYF. The CDR3 DNA follows: TGTGCCACCAGCAGAGTGCAGCAGGGATGGGAGACCCAGTACTTC.

This chain connects TRBV7-9 to TRBJ2-1; TRBD2 is a possible D gene (6 bases). Germline V gene sequence: CDR1 SEHNR, CDR2 FQNEAQ (reference sequence). The CDR3 consists of 16 residues. V lost 5 bases and J lost 2, with 16 bases in between. The CDR3 coding sequence is TGTGCCAGCAGCGATAGCCAGGGAGGCGCCTACAATGAGCAGTTCTTC. Amino acid sequence: CASSDSQGGAYNEQFF. The whole variable domain, remainder taken from reference TRBV7-9 and TRBJ2-1, is DTGVSQNPRHKITKRGQNVTFRCDPISEHNRLYWYRQTLGQGPEFLTYFQNEAQLEKSRLLSDRFSAERPKGSFSTLEIQRTEQGDSAMYLCASSDSQGGAYNEQFFGPGTRLTVL.

CDR3 residues: CAWSVTTGNTGELFF. CDR3 DNA sequence: TGTGCCTGGAGTGTTACGACAGGAAACACCGGGGAGCTGTTTTTT. V usage is TRBV30 and J usage is TRBJ2-2, with a tentative D call TRBD1 (6 bases). V lost 0 bases and J 2 bases, leaving 10 bases between the germline ends. The CDR3 is made up of 15 amino acids. The V gene's germline CDR1 is GTSNPN and CDR2 SVGIG (reference sequence).

The rearrangement links TRBV6-1 to TRBJ1-2; 7 nucleotides align to TRBD1. There are 14 residues in the CDR3. V was pared by 2 bases and J by 4 bases, with 4 bases of the junction left unmatched. Germline V gene lookup returns CDR1 MNHNS and CDR2 SASEGT. The CDR3 nucleotides are TGTGCCAGCAGTGAATCCCCAGGGGGCTATGGCTACACCTTC. Residues: CASSESPGGYGYTF.

A note on this clone: This CDR3 is missing its conserved last phenylalanine or tryptophan, likely due to a read error. The chain carries TRBV29-1 and TRBJ2-7, with D unresolved. In germline, CDR1 is SQVTM, CDR2 ANQGSEA. The CDR3 totals 13 residues. Trimming cost V 4 bases and J 5 bases, with 15 bases left between them. CDR3 loop: CSVVPLARHEQYL. The CDR3 DNA is TGCAGCGTTGTGCCATTGGCGAGACACGAGCAGTACCTC.

The chain links TRBV5-1 to TRBJ2-2; D is unclear. V was cut by 6 bases and J by 3 bases, with 6 bases left in between. The CDR3 has 12 residues. Germline V gene sequence: CDR1 SGHRS, CDR2 YFSETQ. CDR3 region: CASMPDTGELFF. The CDR3 DNA reads TGCGCCAGCATGCCGGACACCGGGGAGCTGTTTTTT.

The chain employs TRBV30 and TRBJ2-5, with TRBD1 matching over 7 bases. CDR3 length equals 13 residues. The J segment lost 4 bases and the V segment lost 2 bases, leaving 4 bases of the junction unmatched. The germline V gene encodes CDR1 GTSNPN and CDR2 SVGIG (reference sequence). The CDR3 DNA is TGTGCCTGGAGTCTAAGGGGGCGAGAGACCCAGTACTTC. Residues: CAWSLRGRETQYF.

The chain links TRBV14 to TRBJ1-1, with D uncertain. This CDR3 has 13 amino acids. Trimming pared 0 bases from V and 5 bases from J, leaving 7 bases between. Germline V lookup: CDR1 SGHDN, CDR2 FVKESK. The CDR3 loop reads CASSQERVTEAFF. DNA for the CDR3: TGTGCCAGCAGCCAAGAGCGCGTGACTGAAGCTTTCTTT.

The rearrangement joins TRBV9 to TRBJ1-1; D ambiguous. The CDR3 spans 13 residues. Trimming removed 0 bases from V and 3 bases from J, with 6 bases in between. The germline gives CDR1 SGDLS, CDR2 YYNGEE. The CDR3 here is CASSVGRDTEAFF. DNA for the CDR3: TGTGCCAGCAGCGTAGGGCGCGACACTGAAGCTTTCTTT.

This chain connects TRBV30 to TRBJ1-2; unclear D gene. The germline V and J ends were trimmed by 5 bases and 4 bases, with 5 bases remaining between them. Looked up from germline, CDR1 is GTSNPN and CDR2 is SVGIG (reference sequence). The CDR3 is made up of 10 amino acids. The CDR3: CAWFSYGYTF. The CDR3 DNA reads TGTGCCTGGTTCAGCTATGGCTACACCTTC.

This rearrangement joins TRBV2 to TRBJ2-2; D might be TRBD2 (6 bases). Germline V lookup: CDR1 SNHLY, CDR2 FYNNEI. V lost 4 bases to trimming and J lost 6 bases, with 15 bases between them. The CDR3 extends over 15 amino acids. CDR3 region: CASSAVLASSGELFF. The CDR3 DNA reads as TGTGCCAGCAGTGCGGTACTAGCATCGTCCGGGGAGCTGTTTTTT.

The gene calls are TRBV2 and TRBJ1-1; D is uncertain. V dropped 1 base and J dropped 11 bases, with 14 bases sitting between them. CDR1 and CDR2 (germline): SNHLY, FYNNEI. The CDR3 runs 13 residues. This CDR3 reads CASSEGNSPAAFF. In DNA form, the CDR3 reads TGTGCCAGCAGTGAAGGGAATTCTCCGGCGGCTTTCTTT.

J is TRBJ1-2 and V is TRBV6-6, with 9 bases lining up with TRBD1. The trim removed 4 bases at V and 5 bases at J, leaving 2 bases unmatched. Per the germline V gene, CDR1 is MNHNY and CDR2 is SVGAGI (reference sequence). This CDR3 is 13 amino acids long. This CDR3 is CASSWGQGYGYTF. In nucleotides, the CDR3 is TGTGCCAGCAGTTGGGGACAGGGTTATGGCTACACCTTC.

The chain carries TRBV7-6 and TRBJ1-3; D is perhaps TRBD1 (5 bases). The CDR3 sequence is 16 residues long. The V end was cut by 2 bases, the J end by 4 bases, with 15 bases between. The V gene's germline CDR1 is SGHVS and CDR2 FNYEAQ. The CDR3, as DNA: TGTGCCAGCAGCTTAAATCCGGGACTGGCGGGAAACACCATATATTTT. This translates into CASSLNPGLAGNTIYF.

J is TRBJ2-2 and V is TRBV6-1, with 7 bases identical to TRBD1. V shed 8 bases and J 2 bases; nucleotides not matched to a gene: 5. CDR3 length: 14 residues. Germline V CDR1 and CDR2: MNHNS, SASEGT. In DNA form, the CDR3 reads TGTGCCAGCGAGAAGGGGGCCAACACCGGGGAGCTGTTTTTT. Protein product: CASEKGANTGELFF.

The chain links TRBV6-5 to TRBJ2-1; D possibly corresponds to TRBD2 (5 bases). Between the trimmed V and J ends, which lost 8 bases and 7 bases, there was a span of 12 bases. This CDR3 region has 12 residues. The V gene's germline CDR1 is MNHEY and CDR2 SVGAGI. The CDR3 reads CASARGGNEQFF. In DNA form, the CDR3 reads TGTGCCAGCGCTAGAGGAGGTAATGAGCAGTTCTTC.

The chain combines TRBV9 with TRBJ1-5; a possible D gene is TRBD1 (5 bases). Germline-derived CDR1 and CDR2 are SGDLS and YYNGEE. The CDR3 extends over 15 amino acids. V gave up 4 bases and J gave up 1 base, with 12 bases separating them. The CDR3 here is CASSRGGTSNQPQHF. CDR3 coding DNA: TGTGCCAGCAGCCGCGGAGGGACGAGCAATCAGCCCCAGCATTTT.

The V gene is TRBV6-5, the J gene TRBJ2-7, with 7 bases matching TRBD1. The CDR3 extends over 14 amino acids. CDR1 is MNHEY and CDR2 is SVGAGI in the germline V gene. The ends lost 5 bases at V and 5 bases at J; junction bases unmatched: 9. CDR3 amino acids: CASSDRVGPDEQYF. The CDR3, as DNA: TGTGCCAGCAGTGACAGGGTGGGGCCAGACGAGCAGTACTTC.

The DNA for the CDR3 is TGTGCCAGCAGTTTAGCCTCGGGGGAGCAGTACTTC. As protein: CASSLASGEQYF. The chain combines TRBV28 with TRBJ2-7; D possibly corresponds to TRBD2 (5 bases). Germline V gene sequence: CDR1 MDHEN, CDR2 SYDVKM. The germline V and J ends were trimmed by 2 bases and 7 bases, with 9 bases remaining between them. This CDR3 contains 12 residues.

The DNA for the CDR3 is TGCGCCAGCAGCCGCCTAGCGGGGGGCGCCGGGGAGCTGTTTTTT. Translating it yields CASSRLAGGAGELFF. This chain links TRBV5-1 with TRBJ2-2; 11 nucleotides line up with TRBD2. Trimming removed 4 bases from V and 6 bases from J; junction bases left unmatched: 5. CDR1 is SGHRS, CDR2 YFSETQ, per germline. The CDR3 runs to 15 residues.

This clone was counted a few times. The chain carries TRBV29-1 and TRBJ2-6; 10 bases agree with TRBD1. This CDR3 is built from 17 residues. The J segment lost 2 bases and the V segment lost 5 bases, leaving 9 bases of the junction unmatched. Germline V gives CDR1 SQVTM, CDR2 ANQGSEA. CDR3 nucleotide sequence: TGCAGCGTTACTTCCGGGACAGGGGCAACTGGGGCCAACGTCCTGACTTTC. It codes for CSVTSGTGATGANVLTF.

The rearrangement joins TRBV7-2 to TRBJ2-7; D is uncertain. This CDR3 is built from 13 residues. Trimming left V 3 bases short and J 2 bases short, with 8 bases between. Looked up from germline, CDR1 is SGHTA and CDR2 is FQGNSA. The CDR3 loop is CASSFQSTYEQYF. The CDR3, as DNA: TGTGCCAGCAGCTTCCAAAGTACCTACGAGCAGTACTTC.

This clone was recorded once. The chain uses TRBV7-2 and TRBJ2-7, with D perhaps matching TRBD1 (5 bases). Trimming stripped 5 bases from V and 1 base from J, with 15 bases between. Looked up from germline, CDR1 is SGHTA and CDR2 is FQGNSA. The length of the CDR3 is 15 residues. DNA of the CDR3: TGTGCCAGCAGCCGGACAAACACCGAATCCTACGAGCAGTACTTC. Its protein product is CASSRTNTESYEQYF.

J is TRBJ2-3 and V is TRBV7-8, with D perhaps matching TRBD2 (5 bases). Germline CDR1 reads SGHVS; CDR2 reads FQNEAQ. The V end was cut by 2 bases, the J end by 4 bases, with 16 bases between. The CDR3 spans 16 residues. CDR3 region: CASSLQRTVGPDTQYF. The CDR3, as DNA: TGTGCCAGCAGCTTACAGAGGACTGTGGGCCCAGATACGCAGTATTTT.